This is a list of T cell receptor beta chains from one sample in a study of shared clonotypes between healthy human individuals. Only in-frame clones appear in the TCRdb table, and some are missing; sequencing was by immunoSEQ multiplex PCR. The top ten hold about 0.059% of the sample, which has approximately 530,000 clones, 90% to 96% seen once. The specimen sequenced was naive CD4+ T cells sorted from blood. These receptors all stem from a woman aged 25 to 39 in good health. Each CDR3 is given with its conserved first and last residue. The D gene is left open where the match is weak. Size tells how often a clone was seen (once, few, many) or the class of an expanded clone, and some rows leave it out.

d_call j_call cdr3_length clone_size v_call cdr3_aa cdr3_nt
. TRBJ2-7 13 . TRBV9 CASSVDRTSEQYF TGTGCCAGCAGTGTTGACAGGACGAGCGAGCAGTACTTC
TRBD1 TRBJ1-2 13 . TRBV5-1 CASSWGQTYGYTF TGCGCCAGCAGCTGGGGACAGACTTATGGCTACACCTTC
. TRBJ2-7 13 . TRBV6-1 CASTQGGGNEQYF TGTGCCAGCACTCAAGGGGGGGGCAACGAGCAGTACTTC
TRBD1 TRBJ2-3 14 . TRBV27 CASTAGQGRDTQYF TGTGCCAGCACCGCCGGACAGGGGAGAGATACGCAGTATTTT
. TRBJ1-5 14 . TRBV7-9 CASSLGQDNQPQHF TGTGCCAGCAGCTTAGGACAGGACAATCAGCCCCAGCATTTT
. TRBJ2-2 16 . TRBV5-1 CASSGPDLQGTGELFF TGCGCCAGCAGCGGACCGGACCTACAGGGAACCGGGGAGCTGTTTTTT
. TRBJ1-1 13 . TRBV11-3 CASSLVGGTEAFF TGTGCCAGCAGCTTAGTGGGTGGCACTGAAGCTTTCTTT
. TRBJ1-1 15 . TRBV19 CASSQEGRVNTEAFF TGTGCCAGTAGTCAAGAGGGACGGGTGAACACTGAAGCTTTCTTT
. TRBJ2-7 17 . TRBV5-1 CASSSEGHPTIPYEQYF TGCGCCAGCAGTTCAGAAGGACACCCAACAATTCCTTACGAGCAGTACTTC
. TRBJ2-7 12 . TRBV28 CASRRQSNEQYF TGTGCCAGCAGGAGGCAGAGTAACGAGCAGTACTTC
. TRBJ1-1 16 . TRBV28 CASSAPPGHLNTEAFF TGTGCCAGCAGTGCACCTCCGGGACACCTAAACACTGAAGCTTTCTTT
. TRBJ1-5 15 . TRBV28 CASSPLGTANQPQHF TGTGCCAGCAGCCCCCTAGGGACGGCAAATCAGCCCCAGCATTTT
. TRBJ1-1 16 . TRBV4-1 CASSPIRSSGNTEAFF TGCGCCAGCAGCCCCATTCGTAGTTCGGGGAACACTGAAGCTTTCTTT
. TRBJ2-3 14 . TRBV10-3 CAILRGDEDNTQYF TGTGCCATCCTCCGGGGCGATGAGGATAATACGCAGTATTTT
. TRBJ2-7 14 . TRBV7-8 CASSSGPPTYEQYF TGTGCCAGCAGCTCAGGGCCACCCACCTACGAGCAGTACTTC
. TRBJ1-4 16 . TRBV28 CASSFDRFLGNEKLFF TGTGCCAGCAGTTTCGACAGGTTTCTGGGGAACGAAAAACTGTTTTTT
. TRBJ1-4 13 . TRBV28 CASSSQGGEKLFF TGTGCCAGCAGTTCGCAGGGCGGTGAAAAACTGTTTTTT
. TRBJ1-2 13 . TRBV5-1 CATSNGGQWGYTF TGCGCCACGAGCAATGGGGGGCAATGGGGCTACACCTTC
TRBD2 TRBJ2-1 19 once TRBV5-1 CASSSAGLAGVSSYNEQFF TGCGCCAGCAGCTCCGCCGGACTAGCGGGAGTTAGCTCCTACAATGAGCAGTTCTTC
TRBD2 TRBJ2-7 14 . TRBV15 CATSRDLAGNEQYF TGTGCCACCAGCAGAGATCTAGCGGGAAACGAGCAGTACTTC
. TRBJ1-5 13 . TRBV9 CASSVAADQPQHF TGTGCCAGCAGCGTAGCCGCGGATCAGCCCCAGCATTTT
. TRBJ2-7 13 few TRBV2 CASRDGRAIEQYF TGTGCCAGCAGGGACGGCAGGGCCATCGAGCAGTACTTC
TRBD2 TRBJ2-7 18 . TRBV14 CASSQARLAGGSAYEQYF TGTGCCAGCAGCCAAGCTAGGCTAGCGGGAGGATCCGCCTACGAGCAGTACTTC
TRBD2 TRBJ2-3 16 once TRBV29-1 CSVGVSGTPSTDTQYF TGCAGCGTTGGAGTTAGCGGGACACCTAGCACAGATACGCAGTATTTT
. TRBJ1-2 14 . TRBV19 CASSATTVLGGYTF TGTGCCAGTAGTGCAACGACAGTGTTGGGCGGCTACACCTTC
. TRBJ1-1 14 once TRBV4-1 CASSQGSRGLGAFF TGCGCCAGCAGCCAAGGTTCACGGGGCTTGGGAGCTTTCTTT
. TRBJ1-4 14 once TRBV7-6 CASSRVPNGEKLFF TGTGCCAGCAGCCGAGTACCCAACGGCGAAAAACTGTTTTTT
. TRBJ2-3 14 . TRBV28 CASSPGFGASAQYF TGTGCCAGCAGTCCTGGGTTTGGTGCGTCCGCGCAGTATTTT
TRBD1 TRBJ1-2 14 . TRBV28 CASRPGQENYGYTF TGTGCCAGCCGCCCGGGACAGGAGAACTATGGCTACACCTTC
. TRBJ1-1 16 . TRBV18 CASSPGTPAGNTEAFF TGTGCCAGCTCACCTGGAACTCCGGCGGGGAACACTGAAGCTTTCTTT
TRBD2 TRBJ2-2 17 . TRBV7-2 CASSDGLAGVGTGELFF TGTGCCAGCAGCGACGGACTAGCGGGAGTGGGAACCGGGGAGCTGTTTTTT
. TRBJ2-7 13 . TRBV7-3 CASSPSLGYEQYF TGTGCCAGCAGCCCATCCTTAGGCTACGAGCAGTACTTC
. TRBJ2-7 16 . TRBV11-2 CASSLAVGGGAYEQYF TGTGCCAGCAGCTTAGCGGTGGGAGGTGGGGCCTACGAGCAGTACTTC
TRBD1 TRBJ1-5 19 . TRBV4-1 CASSQLFWTGQSQDQPQHF TGCGCCAGCAGCCAATTGTTTTGGACAGGTCAAAGTCAAGATCAGCCCCAGCATTTT
. TRBJ2-7 17 . TRBV27 CASSLRRLRRGSYEQYF TGTGCCAGCAGTTTACGGAGACTAAGAAGAGGCTCCTACGAGCAGTACTTC
TRBD2 TRBJ2-7 12 . TRBV28 CASSSPSGSQYF TGTGCCAGCAGTTCGCCTAGCGGGTCGCAGTACTTC
. TRBJ1-3 14 once TRBV6-6 CASSYRDSGNTIYF TGTGCCAGCAGTTACCGGGACTCTGGAAACACCATATATTTT
TRBD1 TRBJ1-1 14 . TRBV7-2 CASSGRQGYTEAFF TGTGCCAGCAGCGGCAGACAGGGCTACACTGAAGCTTTCTTT
TRBD1 TRBJ1-1 15 . TRBV7-8 CASSLVGGLNTEAFF TGTGCCAGCAGCTTAGTAGGGGGCTTGAACACTGAAGCTTTCTTT
. TRBJ1-1 15 . TRBV6-5 CASSRRAPMNTEAFF TGTGCCAGCAGTCGAAGGGCACCTATGAACACTGAAGCTTTCTTT